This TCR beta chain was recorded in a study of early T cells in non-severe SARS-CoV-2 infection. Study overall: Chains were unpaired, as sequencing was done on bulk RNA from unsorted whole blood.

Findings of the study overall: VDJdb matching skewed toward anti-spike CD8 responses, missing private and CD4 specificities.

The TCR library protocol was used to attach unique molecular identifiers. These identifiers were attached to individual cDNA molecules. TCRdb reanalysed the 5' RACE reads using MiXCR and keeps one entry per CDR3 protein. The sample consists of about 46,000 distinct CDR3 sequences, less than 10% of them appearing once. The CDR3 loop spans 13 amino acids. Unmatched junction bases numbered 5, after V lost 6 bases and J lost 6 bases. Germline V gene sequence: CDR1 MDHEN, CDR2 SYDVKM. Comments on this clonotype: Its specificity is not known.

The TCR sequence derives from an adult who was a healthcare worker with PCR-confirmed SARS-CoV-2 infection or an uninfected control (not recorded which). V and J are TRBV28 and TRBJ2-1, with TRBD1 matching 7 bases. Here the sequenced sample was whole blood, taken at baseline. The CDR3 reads CASRTGNRNEQFF. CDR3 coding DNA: TGTGCCAGCAGGACAGGGAATCGCAATGAGCAGTTCTTC.